The T cell receptor (beta chain) described here comes from a study of blood T cell repertoires in COVID-19. Study in general: The United States, Italy and Spain were the sources of the acute and convalescent COVID-19 samples. T cells, B-cell-depleted T cells, or PBMCs provided the cDNA or gDNA that served as material.

The CDR3 is 15 residues long. Germline-derived CDR1 and CDR2 are SGHNT and YYREEE (reference sequence). The trim removed 4 bases at V and 3 bases at J, leaving 5 bases unmatched. Original processing methods: Reference gene primer amplification gave nucleated cell count estimates. The table came from immunoSEQ multiplex PCR; TCRdb's copy has only in-frame clones and leaves some out. V and J calls and clone size follow that table, whereas D and trimming were derived from the DNA. The data show fewer than 75,000 clones, roughly 80% seen once. This receptor was identified in a human donor in a cohort sampled during active COVID-19. J is TRBJ2-2 and V is TRBV5-4, with 8 bases aligning to TRBD1. The sequencing sample was made of peripheral blood. The CDR3 region is CASSPGQGYTGELFF. The CDR3 DNA reads as TGTGCCAGCAGCCCCGGACAGGGTTACACCGGGGAGCTGTTTTTT.